Shown below are 20 T cell receptor beta chains from a single sample sequenced in a study of T cells in Graves' hyperthyroidism and ophthalmopathy. Researchers took RNA transcripts and amplified the TCR beta CDR3 regions from them. TCR CDR3 underwent first-round RT-PCR with the HTBI primer set. Via MiXCR, TCRdb re-called the multiplex PCR reads, giving one row per CDR3 protein. The data show more than 550,000 distinct CDR3 sequences, just under 45% seen once. Sequences were obtained from peripheral blood or thyroid tissue (not recorded which). These receptors originate from an adult man with Graves' disease, either hyperthyroidism or ophthalmopathy (not recorded which).

In its sample, this clonotype was seen a few times. V usage is TRBV19 and J usage is TRBJ2-2, with D possibly TRBD2 on 6 matching bases. This CDR3 is built from 14 residues. The germline V gene encodes CDR1 LNHDA and CDR2 SQIVND (reference sequence). Trimming shortened V by 10 bases and J by 0 bases, and 12 bases separated the two germline ends. In DNA form, the CDR3 reads TGTGCCACCCGGAGGGCTGCGAACACCGGGGAGCTGTTTTTT. It is translated as CATRRAANTGELFF. Filled out from reference TRBV19 and TRBJ2-2, the complete variable domain reads DGGITQSPKYLFRKEGQNVTLSCEQNLNHDAMYWYRQDPGQGLRLIYYSQIVNDFQKGDIAEGYSVSREKKESFPLTVTSAQKNPTAFYLCATRRAANTGELFFGEGSRLTVL.

The chain carries TRBV5-4 and TRBJ1-6, with 9 bases matching TRBD1. The junction had 14 bases not matched to a gene; V was cut back by 4 bases and J by 9 bases. The germline V gene encodes CDR1 SGHNT and CDR2 YYREEE (reference sequence). This CDR3 is built from 17 residues. CDR3 loop: CASSVGDRRDRASPLHF. CDR3 in DNA: TGTGCCAGCAGCGTTGGGGATCGCCGGGACAGGGCTTCACCCCTCCACTTT.

The chain combines TRBV7-6 with TRBJ2-5; 10 bases match TRBD2. Trimming removed 6 bases from V and 5 bases from J; junction bases left unmatched: 6. This CDR3 spans 14 amino acids. Per the germline V gene, CDR1 is SGHVS and CDR2 is FNYEAQ. The CDR3: CASRLLAGTETQYF. The CDR3 region has the DNA TGTGCCAGCAGACTACTAGCGGGGACTGAGACCCAGTACTTC.

V gene TRBV2 combines with J gene TRBJ1-5, with TRBD1 identical over 7 bases. CDR3 length equals 15 residues. Germline CDR1 SNHLY, CDR2 FYNNEI. V lost 2 bases to trimming and J lost 6 bases; unmatched junction nucleotides: 7. CDR3: CASSETGAGGQPQHF. For the CDR3, the DNA is TGTGCCAGCAGTGAAACAGGGGCGGGAGGTCAGCCCCAGCATTTT.

The chain employs TRBV6-5 and TRBJ1-2, with unresolved D. The CDR3 extends over 15 amino acids. Trimming shortened V by 2 bases and J by 4 bases, and 14 bases separated the two germline ends. CDR1 and CDR2 (germline): MNHEY, SVGAGI. This CDR3 reads CASSYLRKEGYGYTF. The CDR3 nucleotides are TGTGCCAGCAGTTACCTCCGGAAGGAAGGCTATGGCTACACCTTC.

The chain combines TRBV7-2 with TRBJ2-5; D is ambiguous. The CDR3 sequence is 14 residues long. The germline gives CDR1 SGHTA, CDR2 FQGNSA. V lost 5 bases and J 2 bases, leaving 12 bases between the germline ends. DNA for the CDR3: TGTGCCAGCAGCGTCCGACGGCTACAAGAGACCCAGTACTTC. It translates to CASSVRRLQETQYF.

The V and J genes are TRBV7-8 and TRBJ1-4; tentative D call: TRBD1 (5 bases). Germline V gives CDR1 SGHVS, CDR2 FQNEAQ. The CDR3 has 13 residues. Trimming removed 5 bases from V and 10 bases from J, with 14 bases in between. The chain's CDR3 is CASSREGKGKLFF. DNA for the CDR3: TGTGCCAGCAGCCGGGAGGGGAAAGGAAAACTGTTTTTT.

This clonotype was seen just once. The CDR3 spells CASTGGIGVYEQYF. The CDR3 DNA follows: TGCGCCAGCACAGGGGGGATTGGGGTCTACGAGCAGTACTTC. This chain joins TRBV5-1 and TRBJ2-7; D might be TRBD1 (7 bases). With 6 bases removed from V and 3 bases from J, the gap between germline ends came to 16 bases. Germline CDR1 reads SGHRS; CDR2 reads YFSETQ. The CDR3 has 14 residues.

The V call is TRBV19, the J call TRBJ1-4; no firm D call. CDR3 size: 17 residues. Germline assignment: CDR1 LNHDA and CDR2 SQIVND (reference sequence). V lost 8 bases and J lost 2, with 21 bases in between. For the CDR3, the DNA is TGTGCCAGTTCCCTTCTCGGGATCGGGGTGACTAATGAAAAACTGTTTTTT. This translates into CASSLLGIGVTNEKLFF.

Note on this clonotype: A junction end diverges from the germline sequence, so it may reflect a read error. The chain joins TRBV7-2 to TRBJ2-5; D is uncertain. CDR3 length equals 12 residues. CDR1 SGHTA and CDR2 FQGNSA come from the germline V gene. CDR3 bases: TGCGCCAGCAGCCAAGAGGCAGAGACCCAGTACTTC. This encodes CASSQEAETQYF.

This clonotype was picked up a small number of times. The rearrangement joins TRBV20-1 to TRBJ1-6; weak D call: TRBD1 (5 bases). Per the germline V gene, CDR1 is DFQATT and CDR2 is SNEGSKA (reference sequence). The CDR3 loop spans 16 amino acids. The V gene lost 0 bases and the J gene lost 7 bases, with 16 bases spanning the gap. As DNA, the CDR3 is TGCAGTGCTAGAGATGAACGAGCAGGGAACAATTCACCCCTCCACTTT. This codes for CSARDERAGNNSPLHF.

The table lists this clonotype with a few counts. The chain couples TRBV2 to TRBJ1-5, with 8 bases fitting TRBD1. CDR3 size: 16 residues. Per germline, CDR1 SNHLY and CDR2 FYNNEI. The junction had 7 bases not matched to a gene; V was cut back by 3 bases and J by 3 bases. The CDR3 nucleotides read TGTGCCAGCAGTGATAACAGGGGGGTAAACAATCAGCCCCAGCATTTT. Translation gives CASSDNRGVNNQPQHF.

In the case of this clonotype: Germline is not matched at one junction end, which may reflect a read error. The chain joins TRBV10-3 to TRBJ2-5; D remains ambiguous. Germline assignment: CDR1 ENHRY and CDR2 SYGVKD. This CDR3 is built from 14 residues. The CDR3 coding sequence is TGTGCCAGCAGTTTATCAAAAGGTCCGGAGACCCAGTACTTC. It translates to CASSLSKGPETQYF.

Only a few counts were recorded for this clonotype. The chain combines TRBV12-3 or TRBV12-4 with TRBJ1-4; TRBD1 might be the D (5 bases). V was pared by 7 bases and J by 7 bases, with 13 bases between. There are 13 residues in the CDR3. The CDR3 DNA sequence: TGTGCCAGCATTTCAGGGAGAGGTGAAAAACTGTTTTTT. The encoded protein is CASISGRGEKLFF.

This clonotype was recorded at least ten times. The gene calls are TRBV7-6 and TRBJ1-1, with 10 bases that match TRBD1. Germline V CDR1 and CDR2: SGHVS, FNYEAQ. The CDR3 runs to 13 residues. J was trimmed by 3 bases and V by 6 bases; bases with no gene match: 1. The CDR3 is CASRDRGYTEAFF. DNA of the CDR3: TGTGCCAGCAGGGACAGGGGGTACACTGAAGCTTTCTTT.

The sample holds many counts of this clonotype. The V gene is TRBV7-3, the J gene TRBJ2-5; no definite D call. The CDR3 spans 13 residues. Germline CDR1 reads SGHTA; CDR2 reads FQGTGA. V lost 6 bases and J lost 2, with 10 bases in between. In DNA, the CDR3 is TGTGCCAGCAGTCTACATGGACAAGAGACCCAGTACTTC. Translation: CASSLHGQETQYF. The full variable domain, rest sourced from reference TRBV7-3 and TRBJ2-5, is GAGVSQTPSNKVTEKGKYVELRCDPISGHTALYWYRQSLGQGPEFLIYFQGTGAADDSGLPNDRFFAVRPEGSVSTLKIQRTERGDSAVYLCASSLHGQETQYFGPGTRLLVL.

The chain links TRBV7-9 to TRBJ1-6; perhaps TRBD1 as D (6 bases). The V gene lost 0 bases and the J gene lost 10 bases, with 10 bases spanning the gap. Germline V gene data show CDR1 as SEHNR and CDR2 as FQNEAQ (reference sequence). This CDR3 is built from 14 residues. CDR3 in amino acids: CASSLAGGTSPLHF. The CDR3, as DNA: TGTGCCAGCAGCTTAGCAGGGGGAACATCACCCCTCCACTTT. The full variable domain, with the rest looked up from reference TRBV7-9 and TRBJ1-6, is DTGVSQNPRHKITKRGQNVTFRCDPISEHNRLYWYRQTLGQGPEFLTYFQNEAQLEKSRLLSDRFSAERPKGSFSTLEIQRTEQGDSAMYLCASSLAGGTSPLHFGNGTRLTVT.

V is TRBV15 and J is TRBJ2-5; D may be TRBD2 (6 bases). The CDR3 runs 14 residues. Germline values: CDR1 LNHNV, CDR2 YYDKDF (reference sequence). The V and J ends lost 3 bases and 2 bases respectively, with 10 bases between them. As DNA, the CDR3 is TGTGCCACCAGCAGGGGGGACTCTCAAGAGACCCAGTACTTC. Amino acid sequence: CATSRGDSQETQYF.

The chain employs TRBV6-1 and TRBJ1-6, with D tentatively TRBD1 (5 bases). Trimming took 6 bases from V and 7 from J, leaving 16 bases between them. CDR3 length: 15 amino acids. Germline lookup yields CDR1 MNHNS and CDR2 SASEGT. The CDR3 DNA reads TGTGCCAGCAGGGGATCGGCGGGGGACAATTCACCCCTCCACTTT. Protein sequence: CASRGSAGDNSPLHF.

The chain recombines TRBV25-1 with TRBJ1-1; D is undetermined. The CDR3 contains 16 residues. Germline V gives CDR1 MGHDK, CDR2 SYGVNS. Trimming left V 3 bases short and J 1 base short, with 15 bases between. DNA for the CDR3: TGTGCCAGCAGTGACCGCGACATCCCTGAGAACACTGAAGCTTTCTTT. It is translated as CASSDRDIPENTEAFF.